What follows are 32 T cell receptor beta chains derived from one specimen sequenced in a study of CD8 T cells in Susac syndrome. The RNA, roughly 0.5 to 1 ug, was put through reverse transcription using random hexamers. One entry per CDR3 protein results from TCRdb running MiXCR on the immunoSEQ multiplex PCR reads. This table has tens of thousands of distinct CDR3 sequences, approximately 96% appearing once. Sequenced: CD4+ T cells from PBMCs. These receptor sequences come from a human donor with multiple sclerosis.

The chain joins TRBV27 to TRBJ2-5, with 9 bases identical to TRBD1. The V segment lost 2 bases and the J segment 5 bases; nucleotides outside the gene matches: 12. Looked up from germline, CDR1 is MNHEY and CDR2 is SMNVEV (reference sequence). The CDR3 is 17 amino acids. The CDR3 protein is CASSLRHTGGERETQYF. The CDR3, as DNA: TGTGCCAGCAGTTTACGTCACACAGGGGGCGAACGGGAGACCCAGTACTTC.

Here the CDR3 DNA reads TGTGCCAGCAGCTGGGGGGCAGCTAACACTGAAGCTTTCTTT. Protein product: CASSWGAANTEAFF. The chain recombines TRBV7-8 with TRBJ1-1, with D possibly TRBD1 on 6 matching bases. Germline V CDR1 and CDR2: SGHVS, FQNEAQ. The V and J ends lost 4 bases and 2 bases respectively, with 11 bases between them. This CDR3 has 14 residues.

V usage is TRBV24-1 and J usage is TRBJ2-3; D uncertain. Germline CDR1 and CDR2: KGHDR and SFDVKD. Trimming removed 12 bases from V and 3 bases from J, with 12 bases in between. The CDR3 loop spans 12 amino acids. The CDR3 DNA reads TGTGCCTCCTCAGGCGCAACAGATACGCAGTATTTT. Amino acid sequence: CASSGATDTQYF.

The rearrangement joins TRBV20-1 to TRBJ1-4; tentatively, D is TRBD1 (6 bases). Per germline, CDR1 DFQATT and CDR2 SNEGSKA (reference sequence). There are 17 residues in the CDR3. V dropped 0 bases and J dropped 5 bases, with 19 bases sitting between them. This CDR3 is CSARDQGGGGLNEKLFF. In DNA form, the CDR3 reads TGCAGTGCTAGAGATCAGGGAGGGGGAGGCCTAAATGAAAAACTGTTTTTT.

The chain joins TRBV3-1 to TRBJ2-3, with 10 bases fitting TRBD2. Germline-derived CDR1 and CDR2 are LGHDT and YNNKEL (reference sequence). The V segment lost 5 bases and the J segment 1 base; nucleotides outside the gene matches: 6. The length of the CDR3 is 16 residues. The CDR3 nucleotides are TGTGCCAGCAGCACCAAGCGGGGGGGCGGCACAGATACGCAGTATTTT. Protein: CASSTKRGGGTDTQYF.

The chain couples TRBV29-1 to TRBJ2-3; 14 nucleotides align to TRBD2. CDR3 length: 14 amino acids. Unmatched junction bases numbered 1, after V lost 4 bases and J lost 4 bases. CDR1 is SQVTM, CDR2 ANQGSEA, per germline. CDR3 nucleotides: TGCAGCGTTGTGACTAGCGGGGGGGCAGATACGCAGTATTTT. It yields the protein CSVVTSGGADTQYF.

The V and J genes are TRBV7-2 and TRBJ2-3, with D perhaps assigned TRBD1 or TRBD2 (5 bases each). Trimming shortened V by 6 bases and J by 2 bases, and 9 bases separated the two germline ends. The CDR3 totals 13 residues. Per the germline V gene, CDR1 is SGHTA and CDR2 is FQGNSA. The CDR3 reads CASRSGTTDTQYF. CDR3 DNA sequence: TGTGCCAGCAGGAGTGGGACCACAGATACGCAGTATTTT.

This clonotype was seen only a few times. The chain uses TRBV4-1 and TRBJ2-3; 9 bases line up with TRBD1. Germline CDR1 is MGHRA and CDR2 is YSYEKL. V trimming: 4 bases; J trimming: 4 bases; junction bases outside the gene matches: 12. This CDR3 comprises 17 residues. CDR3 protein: CASSPTLGTGRADTQYF. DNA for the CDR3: TGCGCCAGCAGCCCAACTCTCGGGACAGGGAGGGCAGATACGCAGTATTTT.

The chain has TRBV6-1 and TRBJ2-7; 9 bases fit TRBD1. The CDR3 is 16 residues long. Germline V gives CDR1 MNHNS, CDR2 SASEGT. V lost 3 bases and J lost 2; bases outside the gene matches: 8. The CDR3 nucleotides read TGTGCCAGCAGTGATTCCGGGACAGGGCGGCCCTACGAGCAGTACTTC. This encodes CASSDSGTGRPYEQYF.

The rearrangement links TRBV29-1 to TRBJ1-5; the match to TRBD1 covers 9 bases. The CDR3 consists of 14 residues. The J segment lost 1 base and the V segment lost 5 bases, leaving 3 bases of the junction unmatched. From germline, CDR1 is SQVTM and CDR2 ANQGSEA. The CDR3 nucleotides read TGCAGCGTTCGACAGGGGGGCAGCAATCAGCCCCAGCATTTT. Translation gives CSVRQGGSNQPQHF.

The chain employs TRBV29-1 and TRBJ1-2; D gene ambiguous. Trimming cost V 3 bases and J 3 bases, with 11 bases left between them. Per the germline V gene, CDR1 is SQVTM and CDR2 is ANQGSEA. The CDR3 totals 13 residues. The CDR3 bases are TGCAGCGTTGACACGGAACGATACTATGGCTACACCTTC. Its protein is CSVDTERYYGYTF.

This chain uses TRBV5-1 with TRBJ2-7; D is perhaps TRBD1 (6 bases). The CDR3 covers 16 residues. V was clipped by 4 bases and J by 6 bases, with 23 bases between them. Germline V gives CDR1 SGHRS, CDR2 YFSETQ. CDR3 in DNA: TGCGCCAGCAGCGTGGAACAGGGTCGAGCCTTACTCGAGCAGTACTTC. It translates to CASSVEQGRALLEQYF.

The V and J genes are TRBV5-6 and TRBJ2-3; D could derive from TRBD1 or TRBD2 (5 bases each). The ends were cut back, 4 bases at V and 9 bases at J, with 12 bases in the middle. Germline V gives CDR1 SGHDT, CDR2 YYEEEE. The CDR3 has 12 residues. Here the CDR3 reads CASSPGPGTQYF. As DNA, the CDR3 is TGTGCCAGCAGCCCGGGACCCGGCACGCAGTATTTT.

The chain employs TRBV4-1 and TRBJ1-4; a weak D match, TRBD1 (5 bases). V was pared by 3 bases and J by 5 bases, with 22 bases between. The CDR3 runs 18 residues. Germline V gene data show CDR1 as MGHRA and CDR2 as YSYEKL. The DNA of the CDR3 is TGCGCCAGCAGCCAGCCAAGGGGTTCGGACTTTCTGAATGAAAAACTGTTTTTT. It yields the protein CASSQPRGSDFLNEKLFF.

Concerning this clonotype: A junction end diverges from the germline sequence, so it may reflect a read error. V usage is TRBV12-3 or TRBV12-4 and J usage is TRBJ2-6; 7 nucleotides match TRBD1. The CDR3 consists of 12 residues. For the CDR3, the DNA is TGTGCCAGCAGTCTCGACACGGGGACAGCGGCTTTC. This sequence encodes CASSLDTGTAAF.

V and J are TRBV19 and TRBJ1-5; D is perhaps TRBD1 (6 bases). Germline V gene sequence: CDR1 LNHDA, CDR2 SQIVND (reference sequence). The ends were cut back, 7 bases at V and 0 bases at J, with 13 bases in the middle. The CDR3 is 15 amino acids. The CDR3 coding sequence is TGTGCCAGTAAAAAGGACAGAGATAGCAATCAGCCCCAGCATTTT. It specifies CASKKDRDSNQPQHF.

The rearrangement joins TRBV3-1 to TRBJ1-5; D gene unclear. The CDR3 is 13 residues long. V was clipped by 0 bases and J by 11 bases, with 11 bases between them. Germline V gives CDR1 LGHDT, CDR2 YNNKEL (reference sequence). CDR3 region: CASSQDWAGAQHF. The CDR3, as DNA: TGTGCCAGCAGCCAAGATTGGGCCGGAGCCCAGCATTTT.

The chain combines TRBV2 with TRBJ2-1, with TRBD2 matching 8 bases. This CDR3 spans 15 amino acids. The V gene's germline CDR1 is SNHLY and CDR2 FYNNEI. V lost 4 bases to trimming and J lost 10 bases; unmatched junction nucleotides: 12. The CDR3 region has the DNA TGTGCCAGCAGTGCTTTTGGACTAGCAACGAGGGAGCAGTTCTTC. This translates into CASSAFGLATREQFF.

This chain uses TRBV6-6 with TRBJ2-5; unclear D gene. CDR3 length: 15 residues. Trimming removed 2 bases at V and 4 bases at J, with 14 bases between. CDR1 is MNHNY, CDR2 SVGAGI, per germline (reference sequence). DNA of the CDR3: TGTGCCAGCAGTTACGTCGGCTCCGACATAGAGACCCAGTACTTC. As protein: CASSYVGSDIETQYF.

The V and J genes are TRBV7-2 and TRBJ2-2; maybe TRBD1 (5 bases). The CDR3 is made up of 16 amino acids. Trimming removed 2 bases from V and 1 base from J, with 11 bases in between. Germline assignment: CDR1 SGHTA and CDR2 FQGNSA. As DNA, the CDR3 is TGTGCCAGCAGCTTATGGGGCGGAAGGAACACCGGGGAGCTGTTTTTT. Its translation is CASSLWGGRNTGELFF.

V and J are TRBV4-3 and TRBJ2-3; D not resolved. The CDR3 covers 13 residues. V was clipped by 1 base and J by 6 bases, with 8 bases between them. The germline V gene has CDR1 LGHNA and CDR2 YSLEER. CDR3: CASSQVSTDTQYF. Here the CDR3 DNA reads TGCGCCAGCAGCCAAGTATCTACCGATACGCAGTATTTT.

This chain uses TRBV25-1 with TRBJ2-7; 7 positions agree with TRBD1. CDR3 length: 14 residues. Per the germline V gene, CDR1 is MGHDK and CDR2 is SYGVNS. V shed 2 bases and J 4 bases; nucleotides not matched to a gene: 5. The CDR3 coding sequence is TGTGCCAGCAGTGAAGCAGGGGGTGGGTACGAGCAGTACTTC. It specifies CASSEAGGGYEQYF.

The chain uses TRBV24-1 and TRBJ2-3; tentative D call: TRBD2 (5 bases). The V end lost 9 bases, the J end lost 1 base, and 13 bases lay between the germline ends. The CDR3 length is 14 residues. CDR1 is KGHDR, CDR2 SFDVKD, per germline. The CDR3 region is CATGAPEGTDTQYF. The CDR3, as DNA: TGTGCCACCGGCGCCCCGGAGGGCACAGATACGCAGTATTTT.

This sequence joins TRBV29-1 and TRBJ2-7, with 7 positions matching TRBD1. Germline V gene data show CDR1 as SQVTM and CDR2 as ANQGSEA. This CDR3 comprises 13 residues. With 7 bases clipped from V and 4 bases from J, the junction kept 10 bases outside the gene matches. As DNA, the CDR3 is TGCAGCGCCAGCGTCGGGACAGCGTACGAGCAGTACTTC. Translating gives CSASVGTAYEQYF.

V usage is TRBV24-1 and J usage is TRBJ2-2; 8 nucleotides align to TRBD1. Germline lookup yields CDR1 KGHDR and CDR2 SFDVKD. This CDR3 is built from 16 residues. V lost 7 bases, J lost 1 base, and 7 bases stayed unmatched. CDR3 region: CATRSTGTGNTGELFF. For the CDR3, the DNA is TGTGCCACCAGATCAACCGGGACAGGGAACACCGGGGAGCTGTTTTTT.

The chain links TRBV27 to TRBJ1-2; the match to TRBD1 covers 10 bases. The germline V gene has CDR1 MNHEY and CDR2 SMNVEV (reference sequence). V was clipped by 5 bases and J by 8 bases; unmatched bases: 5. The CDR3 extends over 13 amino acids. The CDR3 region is CASSQGQGGGYTF. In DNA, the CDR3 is TGTGCCAGCAGTCAAGGACAGGGGGGAGGCTACACCTTC.

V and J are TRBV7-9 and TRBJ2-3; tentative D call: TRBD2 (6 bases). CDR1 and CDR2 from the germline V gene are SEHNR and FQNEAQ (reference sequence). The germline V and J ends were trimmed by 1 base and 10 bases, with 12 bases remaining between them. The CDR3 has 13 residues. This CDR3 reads CASSLGGVAAQYF. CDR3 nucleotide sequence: TGTGCCAGCAGCTTAGGGGGGGTCGCAGCGCAGTATTTT.

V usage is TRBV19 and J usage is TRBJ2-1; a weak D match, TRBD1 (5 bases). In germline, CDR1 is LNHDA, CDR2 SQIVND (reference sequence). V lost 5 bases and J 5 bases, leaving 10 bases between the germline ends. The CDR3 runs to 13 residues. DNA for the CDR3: TGTGCCAGTAGTCCCGACAGAAACAATGAGCAGTTCTTC. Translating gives CASSPDRNNEQFF.

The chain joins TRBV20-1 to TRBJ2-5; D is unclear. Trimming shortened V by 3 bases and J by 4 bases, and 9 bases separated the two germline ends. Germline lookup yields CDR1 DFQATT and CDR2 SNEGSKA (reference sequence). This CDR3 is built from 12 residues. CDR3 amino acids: CSARVIGETQYF. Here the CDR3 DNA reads TGCAGTGCTAGGGTGATTGGAGAGACCCAGTACTTC.

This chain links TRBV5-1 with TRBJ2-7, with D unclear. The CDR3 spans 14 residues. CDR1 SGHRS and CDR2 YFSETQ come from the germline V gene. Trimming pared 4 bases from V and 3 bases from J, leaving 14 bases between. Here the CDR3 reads CASSPLSRGYEQYF. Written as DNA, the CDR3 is TGCGCCAGCAGCCCGCTGAGTAGAGGCTACGAGCAGTACTTC.

The CDR3 spells CASSPKTGTYEQYF. In nucleotides, the CDR3 is TGTGCCAGCAGCCCTAAGACAGGGACCTACGAGCAGTACTTC. V is TRBV7-9 and J is TRBJ2-7, with 7 bases fitting TRBD1. The germline V gene encodes CDR1 SEHNR and CDR2 FQNEAQ (reference sequence). The CDR3 length is 14 residues. Trimming cost V 5 bases and J 2 bases; bases outside gene matches: 6.

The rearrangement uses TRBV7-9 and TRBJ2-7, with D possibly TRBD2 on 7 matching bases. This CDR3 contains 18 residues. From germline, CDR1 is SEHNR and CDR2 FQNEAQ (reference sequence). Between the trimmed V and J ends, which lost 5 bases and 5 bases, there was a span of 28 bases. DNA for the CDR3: TGTGCCAGCAGCCCCCCCAGCTCCGTGGGGGGGGCCGTCGACGAGCAGTACTTC. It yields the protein CASSPPSSVGGAVDEQYF. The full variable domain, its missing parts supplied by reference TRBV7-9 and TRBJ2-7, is DTGVSQNPRHKITKRGQNVTFRCDPISEHNRLYWYRQTLGQGPEFLTYFQNEAQLEKSRLLSDRFSAERPKGSFSTLEIQRTEQGDSAMYLCASSPPSSVGGAVDEQYFGPGTRLTVT.